These 22 T cell receptor beta chains were sequenced from one sample in a study of shared clonotypes between healthy human individuals. Sequencing used immunoSEQ multiplex PCR; TCRdb keeps in-frame clones, though not all of them. The table lists about 2.4 million clones, approximately 93% of them singletons. The sequenced sample consisted of naive CD4+ T cells from PBMCs. Subset of the sample: CD45RA+ positively selected. The receptors shown here come from a young man in good health. Some clones in this sample may be carry-over from other donors' samples.

V and J are TRBV7-2 and TRBJ2-1, with D uncertain. V lost 1 base to trimming and J lost 4 bases, with 8 bases between them. There are 14 residues in the CDR3. The V gene's germline CDR1 is SGHTA and CDR2 FQGNSA. The CDR3 bases are TGTGCCAGCAGCTTAGATTCACGATACAATGAGCAGTTCTTC. Protein: CASSLDSRYNEQFF.

This rearrangement joins TRBV5-1 to TRBJ2-7, with TRBD1 as a possible D gene (6 bases). CDR1 is SGHRS and CDR2 is YFSETQ in the germline V gene. Trimming cost V 2 bases and J 2 bases, with 11 bases left between them. The CDR3 has 14 amino acids. CDR3 DNA: TGCGCCAGCAGCTTTACCAGGGGCCCCTACGAGCAGTACTTC. Protein: CASSFTRGPYEQYF.

A remark on this clone: This specimen includes other DNA sequences encoding the same CDR3. The V call is TRBV15, the J call TRBJ2-7; D might be TRBD2 (5 bases). The CDR3 sequence is 13 residues long. Germline V gene lookup returns CDR1 LNHNV and CDR2 YYDKDF (reference sequence). The ends were cut back, 1 base at V and 3 bases at J, with 7 bases in the middle. The CDR3, as DNA: TGTGCCACCAGCAGAGGTGGGAGCTACGAGCAGTACTTC. The encoded protein is CATSRGGSYEQYF.

The V and J genes are TRBV7-2 and TRBJ2-5, with TRBD2 matching over 8 bases. Germline values: CDR1 SGHTA, CDR2 FQGNSA. CDR3 length: 15 amino acids. V dropped 0 bases and J dropped 6; count of bases not matched to a gene: 6. The CDR3 spells CASSLAKLAAKTQYF. The DNA for the CDR3 is TGTGCCAGCAGCTTAGCGAAACTAGCGGCAAAGACCCAGTACTTC.

The chain has TRBV27 and TRBJ2-1; 7 bases fit TRBD2. Germline CDR1 and CDR2: MNHEY and SMNVEV (reference sequence). The CDR3 sequence is 14 residues long. V lost 8 bases to trimming and J lost 10 bases; unmatched junction nucleotides: 14. For the CDR3, the DNA is TGTGCCAGCGCGGATAGCGGGCGCCGGGGCGAGCAGTTCTTC. This encodes CASADSGRRGEQFF.

The genes are TRBV5-1 and TRBJ2-1; 8 bases fit TRBD1. The CDR3 covers 15 residues. V gave up 1 base and J gave up 6 bases; unmatched junction bases: 6. Germline assignment: CDR1 SGHRS and CDR2 YFSETQ. The CDR3 sequence: CASSLTDRGVNEQFF. Written as DNA, the CDR3 is TGCGCCAGCAGCTTGACCGACAGGGGAGTCAATGAGCAGTTCTTC.

This sequence joins TRBV5-6 and TRBJ1-1; no firm D call. Between the trimmed V and J ends, which lost 1 base and 4 bases, there was a span of 5 bases. This CDR3 region has 12 residues. Germline lookup yields CDR1 SGHDT and CDR2 YYEEEE. CDR3 in amino acids: CASSLSPTEAFF. DNA of the CDR3: TGTGCCAGCAGCTTGTCCCCCACTGAAGCTTTCTTT. Full variable domain (rest looked up from reference TRBV5-6 and TRBJ1-1): DAGVTQSPTHLIKTRGQQVTLRCSPKSGHDTVSWYQQALGQGPQFIFQYYEEEERQRGNFPDRFSGHQFPNYSSELNVNALLLGDSALYLCASSLSPTEAFFGQGTRLTVV.

This clone was observed a few times. The chain links TRBV19 to TRBJ1-2, with D unresolved. This CDR3 has 13 residues. V lost 6 bases and J 4 bases, leaving 12 bases between the germline ends. CDR1 and CDR2 from the germline V gene are LNHDA and SQIVND (reference sequence). CDR3 region: CASSDRGSYGYTF. The CDR3 nucleotides are TGTGCCAGTAGCGATCGGGGAAGCTATGGCTACACCTTC.

The chain combines TRBV18 with TRBJ2-3; D may correspond to TRBD1 or TRBD2 (5 bases each). Per the germline V gene, CDR1 is KGHSH and CDR2 is LQKENI. The CDR3 runs 15 residues. Trimming stripped 3 bases from V and 2 bases from J, with 12 bases between. Here the CDR3 DNA reads TGTGCCAGCTCACCCGGGACGAGGGCCACAGATACGCAGTATTTT. It codes for CASSPGTRATDTQYF.

J is TRBJ2-7 and V is TRBV28; TRBD2 aligns across 7 bases. Trimming cost V 2 bases and J 1 base; bases outside gene matches: 8. The germline V gene encodes CDR1 MDHEN and CDR2 SYDVKM. CDR3 length equals 16 residues. This chain's CDR3 is CASSLGGTTISYEQYF. CDR3 nucleotides: TGTGCCAGCAGTTTAGGGGGGACTACCATTTCCTACGAGCAGTACTTC.

Regarding this clone: This specimen includes other DNA sequences encoding the same CDR3. The chain couples TRBV29-1 to TRBJ2-1; no reliable D call. This CDR3 spans 13 amino acids. The V and J ends lost 6 bases and 0 bases respectively, with 9 bases between them. Per germline, CDR1 SQVTM and CDR2 ANQGSEA. CDR3 residues: CSVDRSSYNEQFF. The CDR3 region has the DNA TGCAGCGTCGACCGTAGCTCCTACAATGAGCAGTTCTTC.

This chain joins TRBV5-8 and TRBJ2-7, with a weak D call TRBD1 (5 bases). The V gene's germline CDR1 is SGHTS and CDR2 YDEGEE. This CDR3 is built from 14 residues. Deletions cut 1 base from V and 1 base from J, with 9 bases between. For the CDR3, the DNA is TGTGCCAGCAGCTTGAACAGGCGATCCTACGAGCAGTACTTC. Its protein product is CASSLNRRSYEQYF.

The chain recombines TRBV2 with TRBJ2-3; D might be TRBD2 (6 bases). The CDR3 runs to 14 residues. Germline CDR1 SNHLY, CDR2 FYNNEI. Trimming removed 4 bases at V and 1 base at J, with 9 bases between. In nucleotides, the CDR3 is TGTGCCAGCAGTGCCGGGAGAGGCACAGATACGCAGTATTTT. Amino acid sequence: CASSAGRGTDTQYF.

This chain connects TRBV19 to TRBJ2-2; TRBD1 might be the D (6 bases). Germline V gene sequence: CDR1 LNHDA, CDR2 SQIVND (reference sequence). The CDR3 is 15 residues long. Trimming shortened V by 4 bases and J by 4 bases, and 13 bases separated the two germline ends. DNA of the CDR3: TGTGCCAGTAGTAGCCAGGGGATCCCCACCGGGGAGCTGTTTTTT. Amino acids: CASSSQGIPTGELFF.

The V call is TRBV4-2, the J call TRBJ2-2, with 8 positions matching TRBD2. Unmatched junction bases numbered 8, after V lost 4 bases and J lost 4 bases. CDR3 length: 16 amino acids. The germline CDR1 and CDR2 sequences are LGHNA and YNFKEQ. The chain's CDR3 is CASSRRAGVGTGELFF. DNA of the CDR3: TGTGCCAGCAGCCGTCGAGCGGGAGTCGGCACCGGGGAGCTGTTTTTT.

The rearrangement joins TRBV6-1 to TRBJ2-4, with D possibly matching TRBD1 (6 bases). The CDR3 sequence is 14 residues long. The V gene lost 2 bases and the J gene lost 1 base, with 6 bases spanning the gap. Germline V gene lookup returns CDR1 MNHNS and CDR2 SASEGT. CDR3 nucleotide sequence: TGTGCCAGCAGTGAAAGGGGGGCCAAAAACATTCAGTACTTC. Its translation: CASSERGAKNIQYF.

V is TRBV5-6 and J is TRBJ1-1; D gene ambiguous. V lost 0 bases, J lost 7 bases, and 10 bases lay in between. The CDR3 is 13 residues long. Germline CDR1 reads SGHDT; CDR2 reads YYEEEE. The CDR3 sequence: CASSLGRKGEAFF. Written as DNA, the CDR3 is TGTGCCAGCAGCTTGGGACGCAAAGGTGAAGCTTTCTTT. The whole variable domain, filled in from reference TRBV5-6 and TRBJ1-1, reads DAGVTQSPTHLIKTRGQQVTLRCSPKSGHDTVSWYQQALGQGPQFIFQYYEEEERQRGNFPDRFSGHQFPNYSSELNVNALLLGDSALYLCASSLGRKGEAFFGQGTRLTVV.

The V gene is TRBV25-1, the J gene TRBJ2-1; D unresolved. V shed 1 base and J shed 9 bases, with 13 bases lying between them. The length of the CDR3 is 14 residues. CDR1 is MGHDK and CDR2 is SYGVNS in the germline V gene. CDR3 DNA: TGTGCCAGCAGTGAATTGACAAGCCCCAGTGAGCAGTTCTTC. Residues: CASSELTSPSEQFF.

This clone was picked up one time. The chain has TRBV28 and TRBJ2-2; 12 bases align to TRBD2. CDR3 length: 15 amino acids. Germline loops: CDR1 MDHEN, CDR2 SYDVKM. J was trimmed by 5 bases and V by 3 bases; bases with no gene match: 1. CDR3: CASSFTSGRTGELFF. As DNA, the CDR3 is TGTGCCAGCAGTTTTACTAGCGGGAGGACCGGGGAGCTGTTTTTT.

This clone was counted once. V gene TRBV4-3 combines with J gene TRBJ2-3; TRBD2 agrees at 8 bases. Germline V gene data show CDR1 as LGHNA and CDR2 as YSLEER. With 8 bases clipped from V and 1 base from J, the junction kept 8 bases outside the gene matches. The CDR3 runs to 15 residues. The CDR3 DNA is TGCGCCAGCTCCGTCCAAGCGGGAGGCACAGATACGCAGTATTTT. It codes for CASSVQAGGTDTQYF.

The chain employs TRBV9 and TRBJ1-2; 7 bases fit TRBD1. V lost 4 bases and J lost 4; bases outside the gene matches: 7. The CDR3 contains 14 residues. CDR1 is SGDLS and CDR2 is YYNGEE in the germline V gene. This CDR3 reads CASSTGEGSYGYTF. DNA for the CDR3: TGTGCCAGCAGCACAGGGGAGGGTTCCTATGGCTACACCTTC. Looking up the rest from reference TRBV9 and TRBJ1-2 gives the full variable domain: DSGVTQTPKHLITATGQRVTLRCSPRSGDLSVYWYQQSLDQGLQFLIQYYNGEERAKGNILERFSAQQFPDLHSELNLSSLELGDSALYFCASSTGEGSYGYTFGSGTRLTVV.

This chain joins TRBV5-1 and TRBJ1-1, with D unclear. The germline V gene encodes CDR1 SGHRS and CDR2 YFSETQ. The germline V and J ends were trimmed by 0 bases and 8 bases, with 14 bases remaining between them. The CDR3 spans 14 residues. Here the CDR3 DNA reads TGCGCCAGCAGCTTGGTAGGTGGTGAGAGGGAAGCTTTCTTT. This gives the protein CASSLVGGEREAFF.